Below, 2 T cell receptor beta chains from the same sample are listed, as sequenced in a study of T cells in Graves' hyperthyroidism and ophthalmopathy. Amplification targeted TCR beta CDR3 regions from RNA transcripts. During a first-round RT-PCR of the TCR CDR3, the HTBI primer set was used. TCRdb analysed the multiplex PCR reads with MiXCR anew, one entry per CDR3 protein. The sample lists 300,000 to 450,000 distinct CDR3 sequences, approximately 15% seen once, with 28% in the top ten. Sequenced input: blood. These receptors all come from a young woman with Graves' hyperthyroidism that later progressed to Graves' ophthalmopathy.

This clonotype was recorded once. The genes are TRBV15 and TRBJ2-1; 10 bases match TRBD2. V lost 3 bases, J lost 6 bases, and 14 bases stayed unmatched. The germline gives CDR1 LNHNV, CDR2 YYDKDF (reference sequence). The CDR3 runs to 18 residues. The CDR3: CATSSLTRLAGVGNEQFF. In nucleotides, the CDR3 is TGTGCCACCAGCAGCCTGACTCGGCTAGCGGGAGTCGGCAATGAGCAGTTCTTC.

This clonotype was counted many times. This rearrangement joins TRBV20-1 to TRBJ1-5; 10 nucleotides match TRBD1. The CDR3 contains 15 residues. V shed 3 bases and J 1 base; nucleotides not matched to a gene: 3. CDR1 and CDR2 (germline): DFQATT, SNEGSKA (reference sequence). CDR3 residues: CSARTGQGSNQPQHF. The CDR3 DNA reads TGCAGTGCTAGGACGGGACAGGGGAGCAATCAGCCCCAGCATTTT.